The 22 T cell receptor beta chains in this list originate from one sample, sequenced in a study of T-cell memory formation after mild COVID-19. TCRdb itself ran the 5' RACE reads through MiXCR, one entry per CDR3 protein. The table shows 250,000 to 350,000 distinct CDR3 sequences, with 15% to 20% occurring only once. The sequencing input was PBMCs or a T cell subset sorted from them (not recorded which). These receptors all come from a man aged 18 to 35 who had mild COVID-19 (a few samples of this study predate the infection). Cell type and time point are not known.

The V and J genes are TRBV3-1 and TRBJ1-1; the D is unclear. V was cut by 4 bases and J by 2 bases, with 11 bases left in between. The length of the CDR3 is 14 residues. The germline gives CDR1 LGHDT, CDR2 YNNKEL (reference sequence). The CDR3 bases are TGTGCCAGCAGCCCCCTAGGAGGAAACACTGAAGCTTTCTTT. Amino acids: CASSPLGGNTEAFF.

This clonotype has ten or more counts. The chain is built from TRBV5-1 and TRBJ2-1; a possible D gene is TRBD2 (7 bases). Trimming cost V 5 bases and J 8 bases, with 29 bases left between them. CDR3 size: 18 residues. Germline CDR1 reads SGHRS; CDR2 reads YFSETQ. The CDR3 loop reads CASSQRRPGGDWGDEQFF. The CDR3, as DNA: TGCGCCAGCAGTCAACGGCGTCCGGGGGGCGACTGGGGGGATGAGCAGTTCTTC. Together with reference TRBV5-1 and TRBJ2-1, the CDR3 gives the full variable domain: KAGVTQTPRYLIKTRGQQVTLSCSPISGHRSVSWYQQTPGQGLQFLFEYFSETQRNKGNFPGRFSGRQFSNSRSEMNVSTLELGDSALYLCASSQRRPGGDWGDEQFFGPGTRLTVL.

This clonotype was recorded a few times. CDR3 nucleotides: TGTGCCAGCAGCCAAGGTACCGTAAGGACTCAAGAGACCCAGTACTTC. It yields the protein CASSQGTVRTQETQYF. The chain combines TRBV4-2 with TRBJ2-5; D perhaps matches TRBD2 (5 bases). The V gene's germline CDR1 is LGHNA and CDR2 YNFKEQ. CDR3 size: 16 residues. V was shortened by 1 base and J by 2 bases, with 14 bases between the two germline ends.

V usage is TRBV29-1 and J usage is TRBJ1-5; TRBD1 matches at 7 bases. Gene TRBJ2-3 matches the end of the DNA better, so the J call may be wrong. The V gene's germline CDR1 is SQVTM and CDR2 ANQGSEA. This CDR3 is built from 15 residues. In nucleotides, the CDR3 is TGCAGCGTTGGGACAGGAATAGGGAGCAATCAGCCCCAGTATTTT. Its protein product is CSVGTGIGSNQPQYF.

The chain has TRBV11-3 and TRBJ2-5; 7 bases are shared with TRBD1. The germline V gene has CDR1 SGHNT and CDR2 YENEEA. The CDR3 spans 17 residues. J lost 2 bases, V lost 3 bases, and 12 bases had no gene match. The CDR3 bases are TGTGCCAGCAGCTTCTCTAGGACAGGCGTCAGGCAAGAGACCCAGTACTTC. Translation gives CASSFSRTGVRQETQYF.

This clonotype was counted many times. The rearrangement uses TRBV21-1 and TRBJ2-7. TRBV21-1 is deemed a pseudogene. The CDR3 contains 11 residues. DNA for the CDR3: TGTGCCAGCAGCAAAGGGCACGAGCAGTACGTC. Residues: CASSKGHEQYV.

In this sample, this clonotype turned up a few times. The chain employs TRBV9 and TRBJ2-7; tentative D call: TRBD1 (5 bases). The CDR3 totals 13 residues. The V and J ends lost 1 base and 10 bases respectively, with 15 bases between them. Germline V gene lookup returns CDR1 SGDLS and CDR2 YYNGEE. In nucleotides, the CDR3 is TGTGCCAGCAGCGTACATGGCCAGGGCCCCCAGTACGTC. This sequence encodes CASSVHGQGPQYV.

This clonotype was seen at least ten times. CDR3 bases: TGTGCCAGCAGCTCTACAGGCTACGAGCAGTACTTC. Translated, it gives CASSSTGYEQYF. The genes are TRBV7-2 and TRBJ2-7; D is possibly TRBD1 (5 bases). Germline V gene sequence: CDR1 SGHTA, CDR2 FQGNSA. The CDR3 is made up of 12 amino acids. Trimming stripped 4 bases from V and 3 bases from J, with 7 bases between.

The V call is TRBV10-3, the J call TRBJ2-7; no clear D. The germline CDR1 and CDR2 sequences are ENHRY and SYGVKD. The germline V and J ends were trimmed by 5 bases and 4 bases, with 15 bases remaining between them. This CDR3 is 14 amino acids long. As DNA, the CDR3 is TGTGCCATCAGTAACCCCGGCCAGGCTTACGAGCAGTACTTC. Translating it yields CAISNPGQAYEQYF.

This clonotype was counted a few times. The chain has TRBV12-3 or TRBV12-4 and TRBJ2-7; 12 nucleotides agree with TRBD2. The CDR3 has 16 amino acids. Trimming at V came to 5 bases and at J to 1 base, leaving 6 bases not matched to a gene. CDR3 nucleotides: TGTGCCAGCAGTCCGACTAGCGGGGGCCCTTCCTACGAGCAGTACGTC. Protein product: CASSPTSGGPSYEQYV.

V usage is TRBV5-6 and J usage is TRBJ1-2; the D is unclear. The CDR3 runs 17 residues. Trimming took 0 bases from V and 3 from J, leaving 18 bases between them. CDR1 and CDR2 from the germline V gene are SGHDT and YYEEEE. CDR3 sequence reads: CASSLGMGAAAHYGYTF. CDR3 sequence (DNA): TGTGCCAGCAGCTTGGGGATGGGTGCAGCGGCACACTATGGCTACACCTTC.

This clonotype was detected a few times. The gene calls are TRBV20-1 and TRBJ2-7; D not certain. The CDR3 length is 13 residues. Looked up from germline, CDR1 is DFQATT and CDR2 is SNEGSKA (reference sequence). V was clipped by 3 bases and J by 2 bases, with 11 bases between them. CDR3 protein: CSASPGPTYEQYV. The CDR3 coding sequence is TGCAGTGCTAGTCCGGGCCCTACCTACGAGCAGTACGTC.

The chain combines TRBV6-6 with TRBJ2-3; TRBD2 matches at 14 bases. V lost 5 bases to trimming and J lost 5 bases; unmatched junction nucleotides: 9. The CDR3 extends over 17 amino acids. CDR1 is MNHNY and CDR2 is SVGAGI in the germline V gene (reference sequence). CDR3 residues: CASSPGLAGAWGDTQYF. Written as DNA, the CDR3 is TGTGCCAGCAGTCCGGGACTAGCGGGGGCCTGGGGAGATACGCAGTATTTT.

This clonotype showed up just a few times. V and J are TRBV5-1 and TRBJ2-2; maybe TRBD1 (6 bases). Germline CDR1 SGHRS, CDR2 YFSETQ. The CDR3 has 15 amino acids. Trimming left V 0 bases short and J 1 base short, with 7 bases between. CDR3 in amino acids: CASSLARGNTGELFF. The CDR3 coding sequence is TGCGCCAGCAGCTTGGCCAGGGGGAACACCGGGGAGCTGTTTTTT.

This clonotype was seen many times. The chain has TRBV3-1 and TRBJ2-1, with D unresolved. Trimming removed 1 base from V and 4 bases from J, with 8 bases in between. This CDR3 region has 14 residues. Germline V gene sequence: CDR1 LGHDT, CDR2 YNNKEL (reference sequence). This CDR3 is CASSQVPGYNEQFF. As DNA, the CDR3 is TGTGCCAGCAGCCAAGTTCCCGGGTACAATGAGCAGTTCTTC.

This clonotype was counted only a few times. The gene calls are TRBV20-1 and TRBJ2-7, with TRBD1 matching 12 bases. V was clipped by 3 bases and J by 1 base; unmatched bases: 7. This CDR3 spans 16 amino acids. CDR1 DFQATT and CDR2 SNEGSKA come from the germline V gene (reference sequence). The CDR3 loop is CSARGGDRGLSYEQYF. CDR3 DNA: TGCAGTGCTAGGGGCGGGGACAGGGGGCTTTCCTACGAGCAGTACTTC.

The chain carries TRBV5-1 and TRBJ2-5, with D hard to call. V was trimmed by 6 bases and J by 2 bases, leaving 11 bases between them. The CDR3 totals 13 residues. Per germline, CDR1 SGHRS and CDR2 YFSETQ. DNA for the CDR3: TGCGCCAGCATCTGGAGTCCGCAAGAGACCCAGTACTTC. Protein sequence: CASIWSPQETQYF.

The chain carries TRBV28 and TRBJ1-2, with D tentatively TRBD1 (6 bases). Trimming pared 6 bases from V and 4 bases from J, leaving 18 bases between. Germline V CDR1 and CDR2: MDHEN, SYDVKM. This CDR3 comprises 15 residues. The CDR3 region is CASRMGGGPGYGYTF. DNA for the CDR3: TGTGCCAGCAGGATGGGCGGGGGCCCGGGCTATGGCTACACCTTC.

A few counts support this clonotype. This chain links TRBV5-1 with TRBJ2-4; unclear D gene. The CDR3 sequence is 15 residues long. CDR1 and CDR2 from the germline V gene are SGHRS and YFSETQ. With 1 base removed from V and 1 base from J, the gap between germline ends came to 9 bases. The CDR3 sequence is CASSLSAGAKNIQYF. CDR3 DNA: TGCGCCAGCAGCTTGTCTGCTGGGGCCAAAAACATTCAGTACTTC.

This clonotype has a count of ten or more. V is TRBV4-3 and J is TRBJ2-3; TRBD1 matches 9 bases. V shed 0 bases, J shed 3 bases, and the junction held 10 bases outside the gene matches. Germline V CDR1 and CDR2: LGHNA, YSLEER. There are 18 residues in the CDR3. The CDR3 DNA reads TGCGCCAGCAGCCAAGAAGGGCATTTGGGGACAGGGACAGATACGCAGTATTTT. This gives the protein CASSQEGHLGTGTDTQYF.

This chain joins TRBV7-9 and TRBJ2-5; 9 positions agree with TRBD1. With V trimmed by 5 bases and J by 4 bases, 8 bases remained unmatched. Germline V gene lookup returns CDR1 SEHNR and CDR2 FQNEAQ (reference sequence). This CDR3 region has 15 residues. The CDR3 coding sequence is TGTGCCAGCAGCAAAGGACAGGGGTTTACAGAGACCCAGTACTTC. The encoded protein is CASSKGQGFTETQYF.

In nucleotides, the CDR3 is TGTGCCAGCAGCTTAATGGGGCTTTCGAATGAGCAGTTCTTC. It is translated as CASSLMGLSNEQFF. This chain joins TRBV7-2 and TRBJ2-1, with a possible D match to TRBD1 (5 bases). Germline CDR1 reads SGHTA; CDR2 reads FQGNSA. V was pared by 2 bases and J by 7 bases, with 12 bases between. The CDR3 loop spans 14 amino acids.